The sequence of this T cell receptor (beta chain) was determined in a study of shared clonotypes between healthy human individuals. Study at large: CD4 naive and memory got three plates each, CD8 naive two, CD8 memory one.

Clones were sequenced by immunoSEQ multiplex PCR, and TCRdb holds only the in-frame ones, with some missing. The sample holds about 680,000 clones, about three quarters seen once. Each sample came from a Caucasian adult donor living in Nashville, Tennessee. V trimming: 7 bases; J trimming: 2 bases; junction bases outside the gene matches: 5. Germline V lookup: CDR1 SNHLY, CDR2 FYNNEI. CDR3 length equals 14 residues. Findings and limits, study-wide: Represented genetic and exposure-history diversity was restricted by having few donors. Naive subsets, compared against memory subsets, generally had larger estimated richness values.

In the case of this clone: The target antigen is unknown.

The chain employs TRBV2 and TRBJ1-5; 7 nucleotides agree with TRBD1. The sequence came from a woman aged 25-40 years in good health. The material sequenced was memory CD4+ T cells sorted from blood. Subset here: CD45RA-negative fraction. The CDR3 loop is CASTETGRNQPQHF. CDR3 DNA: TGTGCCAGCACTGAGACAGGGCGCAATCAGCCCCAGCATTTT.